This T cell receptor beta chain derives from a study of CD8 T cells in ankylosing spondylitis. The study's findings and limits: The disease-linked clones had a CD8+ phenotype and low blood frequencies. The study identified a TCR beta motif of roughly eight highly homologous variants that appeared characteristic of ankylosing spondylitis blood. Some of these motif variants have turned up before, in reports on reactive arthritis synovial fluid and blood. Researchers reportedly found disease-linked clones significantly enriched in matched ankylosing spondylitis synovial fluid.

The authors made TCR beta libraries by quantitative 5'-RACE with molecular barcodes. Using its own MiXCR run on the 5' RACE reads, TCRdb lists one record per CDR3 protein. The sample records some 700,000 distinct CDR3 sequences, about 20% being singletons. The CDR3 sequence is 13 residues long. Germline CDR1 is DFQATT and CDR2 is SNEGSKA (reference sequence). Trimming took 1 base from V and 8 from J, leaving 14 bases between them. Of note for this clonotype: Its antigen remains unknown.

The source is a male donor with ankylosing spondylitis. The sample was blood, either unsorted or a sorted T cell fraction (not recorded which). The chain uses TRBV20-1 and TRBJ1-2; D remains unclear. The CDR3 region is CSARVGRLEGYTF. The CDR3 nucleotides read TGCAGTGCTAGAGTGGGCCGCCTAGAGGGCTACACCTTC.